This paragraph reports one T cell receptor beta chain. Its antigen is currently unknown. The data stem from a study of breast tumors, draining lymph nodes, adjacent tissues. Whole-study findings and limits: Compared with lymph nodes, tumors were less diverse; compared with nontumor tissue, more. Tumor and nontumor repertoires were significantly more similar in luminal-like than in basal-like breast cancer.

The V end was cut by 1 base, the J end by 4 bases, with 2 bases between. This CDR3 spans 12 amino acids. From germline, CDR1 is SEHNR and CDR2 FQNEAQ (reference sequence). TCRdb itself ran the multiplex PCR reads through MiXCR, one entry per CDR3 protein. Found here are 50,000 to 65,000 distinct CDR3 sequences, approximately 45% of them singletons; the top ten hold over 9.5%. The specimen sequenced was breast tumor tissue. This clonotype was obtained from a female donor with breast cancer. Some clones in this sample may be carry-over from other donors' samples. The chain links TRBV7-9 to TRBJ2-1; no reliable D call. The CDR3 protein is CASSLGYNEQFF. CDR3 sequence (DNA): TGTGCCAGCAGCTTAGGGTACAATGAGCAGTTCTTC.